The 30 T cell receptor beta chains in this list originate from one sample, sequenced in a study of tissue T cells after allogeneic stem cell transplantation. The time point is: mouse harvest day 14 after allogeneic transplant. Each mouse received 10^7 T-cell-depleted marrow cells plus 10^6 splenic CD5+ T cells by tail vein. This table comes from immunoSEQ multiplex PCR, and its TCRdb copy is limited to in-frame clones, with some not included. The sample shows about 3,500 clones, under 50% of them seen only once. The sample was gut tissue. These receptors were taken from a female BALB/c mouse given C57BL/6 T cells with graft-versus-host disease after an allogeneic hematopoietic cell transplant.

Notes on this clone: Germline and genes: mouse. From the germline J gene comes the end of the CDR3, since the read stops 1 residue before it. This chain joins TRBV31 and TRBJ1-4, with TRBD1 identical over 9 bases. The ends lost 0 bases at V and 7 bases at J; junction bases unmatched: 6. Germline V gene sequence: CDR1 GKSSPN, CDR2 SITVG. The CDR3 is 15 residues long. The covered CDR3 bases are TGTGCCTGGAGTCTAGGGGACAGGGTCACCGAAAGATTATTT. Protein sequence: CAWSLGDRVTERLF. The entire CDR3 protein reads CAWSLGDRVTERLFF.

On this clone itself: Mouse names are used for the genes. The CDR3 end lies 1 residue beyond the end of the read and is filled in from the germline J gene. The genes are TRBV2 and TRBJ2-4; D is unresolved. The V and J ends lost 0 bases and 0 bases respectively, with 10 bases between them. The V gene's germline CDR1 is LGHNA and CDR2 YSYQKL. The CDR3 has 16 amino acids. CDR3 DNA (partial): TGTGCCAGCAGCCAAGATAAGCATTCTAGTCAAAACACCTTGTAC. It yields the protein CASSQDKHSSQNTLY. The entire CDR3 protein reads CASSQDKHSSQNTLYF.

As regards this clone: Mouse gene names apply. Sequencing ends 1 residue short of the CDR3 end; the germline J gene provides the rest. The rearrangement uses TRBV26 and TRBJ2-7; TRBD1 aligns across 9 bases. This CDR3 has 13 amino acids. The trim removed 8 bases at V and 0 bases at J, leaving 2 bases unmatched. Germline CDR1 reads KGHPV; CDR2 reads FQNQEV (reference sequence). CDR3 DNA, as far as it was read: TGTGCCAGCGGGACAGGGAGCTCCTATGAACAGTAC. The encoded protein is CASGTGSSYEQY. The entire CDR3 sequence reads CASGTGSSYEQYF. The complete variable domain, with remaining parts taken from reference TRBV26 and TRBJ2-7, reads NSKVIQTPRYLVKGQGQKAKMRCIPEKGHPVVFWYQQNKNNEFKFLINFQNQEVLQQIDMTEKRFSAECPSNSPCSLEIQSSEAGDSALYLCASGTGSSYEQYFGPGTRLTVL.

This clone was observed a few times. Each gene name is a mouse one. The DNA ends 1 residue before the CDR3 does, and the rest of the CDR3 is filled in from the germline J gene. The V gene is TRBV13-3, the J gene TRBJ1-1, with D tentatively TRBD1 (6 bases). This CDR3 region has 14 residues. V was trimmed by 1 base and J by 7 bases, leaving 14 bases between them. CDR1 and CDR2 (germline): NNHDY, SYVADS. The CDR3 sequence: CASSDWQGLGEVFF. CDR3 bases read: TGTGCCAGCAGTGATTGGCAGGGGTTGGGAGAAGTCTTC.

Regarding this clone: Mouse germline and gene names are used. The missing CDR3 end, 1 residue past where the read stops, is filled in from the germline J gene. The same CDR3 also results from other DNA sequences found in this sample. The rearrangement uses TRBV20 and TRBJ1-5; D may be TRBD1 (5 bases). The CDR3 totals 15 residues. V was trimmed by 5 bases and J by 0 bases, leaving 14 bases between them. Looked up from germline, CDR1 is GFQATS and CDR2 is STVNSAI. The CDR3: CGARGGTYNNQAPLF. The DNA read from the CDR3 is TGTGGTGCTCGGGGGGGGACCTATAACAACCAGGCTCCGCTT. Combining the CDR3 with reference TRBV20 and TRBJ1-5 gives the whole variable domain GALVYQYPRRTICKSGTSMRMECQAVGFQATSVAWYRQSPQKTFELIALSTVNSAIKYEQNFTQEKFPISHPNLSFSSMTVLNAYLEDRGLYLCGARGGTYNNQAPLFGEGTRLSVL.

This clone was picked up one time. All gene names here are mouse names. The read gets to within 1 residue of the CDR3 end, and the germline J gene fills in the rest. V usage is TRBV24 and J usage is TRBJ2-7; TRBD2 matches at 10 bases. Germline V CDR1 and CDR2: KGHTA, FRNEEI. The CDR3 extends over 13 amino acids. The V gene end was trimmed by 6 bases and the J gene end by 6 bases; junction bases not matched to a gene: 5. This CDR3 is CASRLGGALEQYF. The CDR3 bases that were read are TGTGCCAGCAGACTGGGGGGGGCGCTTGAACAGTAC.

This clone was seen more than once but under ten times. Gene names and germline refer to mouse. The read halts 1 residue ahead of the CDR3 end, with the missing end drawn from the germline J gene. This chain uses TRBV13-3 with TRBJ1-6, with 7 nucleotides matching TRBD1. TRBJ1-6 counts as an open reading frame of uncertain function. Germline CDR1 NNHDY, CDR2 SYVADS. The CDR3 runs 15 residues. Trimming at V came to 1 base and at J to 7 bases, leaving 5 bases not matched to a gene. The CDR3 sequence: CASSDRQGGNSPLYF. The DNA read from the CDR3 is TGTGCCAGCAGTGATCGGCAGGGGGGGAATTCGCCCCTCTAC.

This clone occurred a few times. All gene names here are mouse names. The read comes to an end 1 residue before the CDR3 does, leaving the germline J gene to fill in the end. J is TRBJ2-7 and V is TRBV15; the match to TRBD2 covers 12 bases. CDR1 is SGHND, CDR2 FRSKSL, per germline. This CDR3 is 14 amino acids long. The ends lost 5 bases at V and 4 bases at J; junction bases unmatched: 3. The CDR3 bases that were read are TGTGCCAGCAGTACGACTGGGGGGGCGTATGAACAGTAC. Its translation is CASSTTGGAYEQY. The entire CDR3 protein reads CASSTTGGAYEQYF.

This clone was detected a few times. The genes and germline here are from mouse. CDR3 bases read: TGTGCCAGCAGCTCCGGACTGGGGGGGCGCGATGCTGAGCAGTTC. It specifies CASSSGLGGRDAEQF. The whole CDR3 sequence is CASSSGLGGRDAEQFF. This chain connects TRBV3 to TRBJ2-1, with 13 bases fitting TRBD2. The read ends 1 residue shy of where the CDR3 ends; the end is completed using the germline J gene. With V trimmed by 4 bases and J by 5 bases, 5 bases remained unmatched. CDR3 size: 16 residues. From germline, CDR1 is SNHLY and CDR2 FYNGKV (reference sequence).

Worth noting for this clone: Gene and germline names: mouse. The DNA read from the CDR3 is TGTGCCAGCAGCATACTGGGGGTTCAAAACACCTTGTAC. It codes for CASSILGVQNTLY. The whole CDR3 is CASSILGVQNTLYF. The V gene is TRBV3, the J gene TRBJ2-4; 8 nucleotides agree with TRBD2. The read ends 1 residue early relative to the CDR3; the germline J gene fills the gap. Trimming removed 5 bases from V and 2 bases from J; junction bases left unmatched: 3. The CDR3 consists of 14 residues. Germline lookup yields CDR1 SNHLY and CDR2 FYNGKV (reference sequence).

In its sample, this clone was seen a few times. Genes here carry mouse names. The CDR3 extends 1 residue past the end of the read, so its final part is completed from the germline J gene. The rearrangement links TRBV26 to TRBJ2-7, with D possibly being TRBD1 (5 bases). The CDR3 is 13 amino acids. Trimming took 4 bases from V and 0 from J, leaving 7 bases between them. Germline V gene lookup returns CDR1 KGHPV and CDR2 FQNQEV (reference sequence). CDR3 DNA, as far as it was read: TGTGCCAGCAGTCCGACAGTCTCCTATGAACAGTAC. Translation gives CASSPTVSYEQY. The complete CDR3 sequence is CASSPTVSYEQYF.

This clone was counted between two and nine times. Mouse gene names and germline throughout. The read ends 1 residue before the CDR3 terminus; that terminus is restored from the germline J gene. The J gene is TRBJ1-4, the V gene TRBV13-2; a weak D match, TRBD1 (6 bases). V was cut by 5 bases and J by 3 bases, with 11 bases left in between. Germline V gene data show CDR1 as NNHNN and CDR2 as SYGAGS (reference sequence). The CDR3 totals 14 residues. The sequenced part of the CDR3 DNA is TGTGCCAGCGGCCCCGGGACAACCAACGAAAGATTATTT. It codes for CASGPGTTNERLF. The CDR3 reads in full as CASGPGTTNERLFF.

Comments on this clone: Gene and germline names: mouse. The CDR3 extends 1 residue past the end of the read, so its final part is completed from the germline J gene. The chain uses TRBV3 and TRBJ2-7, with D possibly being TRBD1 or TRBD2 (6 bases each). V lost 1 base and J lost 4, with 11 bases in between. The length of the CDR3 is 14 residues. CDR1 is SNHLY, CDR2 FYNGKV, per germline (reference sequence). The CDR3 is CASSLVGAGYEQYF. CDR3 DNA (partial): TGTGCCAGCAGCTTAGTGGGGGCGGGGTATGAACAGTAC.

A note on this clone: The gene symbols are mouse symbols. The CDR3 end falls 1 residue outside the read, so it is completed with the germline J gene. The rearrangement uses TRBV5 and TRBJ2-5, with 9 nucleotides matching TRBD1. The CDR3 sequence is 15 residues long. After removal of 3 bases from V and 4 bases from J, the junction contained 5 bases not matched to a gene. Germline CDR1 is LGHNA and CDR2 is YNLKQL (reference sequence). Partial CDR3 DNA: TGTGCCAGCAGCCACCTGGGACAGGGAGAAGACACCCAGTAC. Its protein is CASSHLGQGEDTQY. The CDR3 as a whole reads CASSHLGQGEDTQYF.

A remark on this clone: Gene names are mouse gene names. With the read ending 1 residue before the CDR3 end, the germline J gene is used to fill in that end. The chain combines TRBV1 with TRBJ1-2; TRBD1 matches 10 bases. V lost 3 bases, J lost 1 base, and 2 bases stayed unmatched. Germline loops: CDR1 NSQYPW, CDR2 LRSPGD (reference sequence). The CDR3 totals 15 residues. The part of the CDR3 DNA that was read is TGCACCTGCAGTGCCCGGGACAGGGGAAACTCCGACTACACC. This encodes CTCSARDRGNSDYT. The full CDR3 protein reads CTCSARDRGNSDYTF. Looking up the rest from reference TRBV1 and TRBJ1-2 gives the full variable domain: VTLLEQNPRWRLVPRGQAVNLRCILKNSQYPWMSWYQQDLQKQLQWLFTLRSPGDKEVKSLPGADYLATRVTDTELRLQVANMSQGRTLYCTCSARDRGNSDYTFGSGTRLLVI.

Turning to this clone: The gene symbols are mouse symbols. Coverage ceases 1 residue before the CDR3 finishes, and the germline J gene fills in the end. This rearrangement joins TRBV13-2 to TRBJ2-3; 7 bases are a match to TRBD2. Germline loops: CDR1 NNHNN, CDR2 SYGAGS (reference sequence). This CDR3 region has 14 residues. V shed 5 bases and J 0 bases; nucleotides not matched to a gene: 3. The sequenced part of the CDR3 DNA is TGTGCCAGCGGACTGGGGCCTAGTGCAGAAACGCTGTAT. Protein product: CASGLGPSAETLY. The full CDR3 reads CASGLGPSAETLYF.

To note about this clone: Genes and germline come from the mouse. The CDR3 is cut off 1 residue early in the read; its end comes from the germline J gene. The chain links TRBV26 to TRBJ2-5; 9 bases align to TRBD1. Germline V gene data show CDR1 as KGHPV and CDR2 as FQNQEV (reference sequence). The V and J ends lost 6 bases and 3 bases, in that order; junction bases with no gene match: 1. This CDR3 has 13 amino acids. The chain's CDR3 is CASRQGAQDTQYF. CDR3 DNA, as far as it was read: TGTGCCAGCAGACAGGGGGCGCAAGACACCCAGTAC.

This clone was detected only a few times. Germline and genes here are mouse. With the read ending 1 residue before the CDR3 end, the germline J gene is used to fill in that end. V usage is TRBV26 and J usage is TRBJ2-1; 9 bases agree with TRBD1. This CDR3 spans 14 amino acids. CDR1 and CDR2 from the germline V gene are KGHPV and FQNQEV (reference sequence). The ends lost 4 bases at V and 3 bases at J; junction bases unmatched: 1. The chain's CDR3 is CASSRDRVYAEQFF. CDR3 DNA (partial): TGTGCCAGCAGTCGGGACAGGGTCTATGCTGAGCAGTTC.

This clone has just a few counts. Mouse gene names apply. The read is 1 residue too short to cover the CDR3 end, so that end is filled in from the germline J gene. This rearrangement joins TRBV13-1 to TRBJ1-1; TRBD1 matches at 7 bases. V was clipped by 2 bases and J by 0 bases; unmatched bases: 1. Germline V gives CDR1 NSHNY, CDR2 SYGAGN. The CDR3 is made up of 14 amino acids. The CDR3 sequence: CASSDGTANTEVFF. The part of the CDR3 DNA that was read is TGTGCCAGCAGTGACGGGACAGCAAACACAGAAGTCTTC.

Turning to this clone: The gene symbols are mouse symbols. Read coverage stops 1 residue before the CDR3 terminus; the germline J gene supplies the remainder. The chain joins TRBV19 to TRBJ1-5, with D possibly being TRBD1 (6 bases). The V gene lost 5 bases and the J gene lost 0 bases, with 12 bases spanning the gap. The CDR3 is 15 residues long. Germline CDR1 and CDR2: FNHDT and SITEND (reference sequence). The CDR3 loop reads CASSRTANNNQAPLF. The sequenced CDR3 bases are TGTGCCAGCAGCCGGACAGCAAATAACAACCAGGCTCCGCTT.

Points on this clone: Mouse gene names and germline throughout. Read coverage stops 1 residue before the CDR3 terminus; the germline J gene supplies the remainder. The genes are TRBV26 and TRBJ1-2; no clear D gene. Looked up from germline, CDR1 is KGHPV and CDR2 is FQNQEV (reference sequence). The V gene lost 1 base and the J gene lost 0 bases, with 6 bases spanning the gap. There are 14 residues in the CDR3. This CDR3 is CASSLYNANSDYTF. The CDR3 bases that were read are TGTGCCAGCAGTCTGTACAATGCAAACTCCGACTACACC. Full variable domain (outside the CDR3, taken from reference TRBV26 and TRBJ1-2): NSKVIQTPRYLVKGQGQKAKMRCIPEKGHPVVFWYQQNKNNEFKFLINFQNQEVLQQIDMTEKRFSAECPSNSPCSLEIQSSEAGDSALYLCASSLYNANSDYTFGSGTRLLVI.

In the case of this clone: Genes and germline come from the mouse. The CDR3 is CASSRRDRGREQYF. The DNA read from the CDR3 is TGTGCCAGCAGCCGCCGGGACAGGGGGCGTGAACAGTAC. The chain joins TRBV3 to TRBJ2-7, with TRBD1 matching over 12 bases. The observed sequence ends 1 residue before the CDR3 terminus, with the missing tail filled in from the germline J gene. This CDR3 is 14 amino acids long. The V gene end was trimmed by 5 bases and the J gene end by 6 bases; junction bases not matched to a gene: 5. Germline values: CDR1 SNHLY, CDR2 FYNGKV (reference sequence).

This clone was observed a few times. The germline and genes are mouse ones. The read is 1 residue too short to cover the CDR3 end, so that end is filled in from the germline J gene. The chain uses TRBV26 and TRBJ1-3; D is unresolved. Per the germline V gene, CDR1 is KGHPV and CDR2 is FQNQEV (reference sequence). The CDR3 loop spans 13 amino acids. V was cut by 2 bases and J by 0 bases, with 2 bases left in between. CDR3 bases read: TGTGCCAGCAGTCTGAGTTCTGGAAATACGCTCTAT. Its protein is CASSLSSGNTLY. The whole CDR3 protein reads CASSLSSGNTLYF.

Note on this clone: Here the gene names and germline are mouse. The missing CDR3 end, 1 residue past where the read stops, is filled in from the germline J gene. The J gene is TRBJ2-4, the V gene TRBV3, with D possibly matching TRBD1 (6 bases). CDR1 and CDR2 (germline): SNHLY, FYNGKV (reference sequence). The CDR3 length is 14 residues. The ends were cut back, 5 bases at V and 3 bases at J, with 12 bases in the middle. CDR3 amino acids: CASSPPGQQNTLYF. The covered CDR3 bases are TGTGCCAGCAGCCCCCCGGGACAACAAAACACCTTGTAC.

Concerning this clone: Gene names are the mouse ones. Read sequence stops 1 residue before the CDR3 end, and the germline J gene provides the missing end. The chain combines TRBV16 with TRBJ2-2; 9 bases are a match to TRBD1. Unmatched junction bases numbered 2, after V lost 3 bases and J lost 0 bases. The CDR3 is 16 amino acids. Germline lookup yields CDR1 SGHSA and CDR2 FRNQAP. The CDR3 protein is CASSFRDRANTGQLYF. Incomplete CDR3 DNA: TGTGCAAGCAGCTTCCGGGACAGGGCAAACACCGGGCAGCTCTAC.

This clone has only one observation. Each gene name is a mouse one. The CDR3 end lies 1 residue beyond the end of the read and is filled in from the germline J gene. V gene TRBV12-1 combines with J gene TRBJ1-6; D is uncertain. TRBJ1-6 is marked as an open reading frame, function uncertain. The CDR3 runs to 13 residues. Germline V gene data show CDR1 as SGHSN and CDR2 as HYEKVE. V was trimmed by 0 bases and J by 7 bases, leaving 6 bases between them. The CDR3 protein is CASSLRQNSPLYF. CDR3 DNA (partial): TGTGCCAGCTCTCTCAGACAAAATTCGCCCCTCTAC.

Of note for this clone: Gene names are the mouse ones. The read terminates 1 residue ahead of where the CDR3 ends, so the germline J gene completes it. The rearrangement links TRBV26 to TRBJ2-7; TRBD2 matches 7 bases. The germline V gene has CDR1 KGHPV and CDR2 FQNQEV (reference sequence). V lost 1 base to trimming and J lost 5 bases; unmatched junction nucleotides: 5. This CDR3 is 14 amino acids long. The part of the CDR3 DNA that was read is TGTGCCAGCAGTCTGTACCCTGGGGGTGATGAACAGTAC. It is translated as CASSLYPGGDEQY. The CDR3, in full, reads CASSLYPGGDEQYF.

As concerns this clone: The genes and germline here are from mouse. The read terminates 1 residue ahead of where the CDR3 ends, so the germline J gene completes it. The J gene is TRBJ2-2, the V gene TRBV5; 11 bases align to TRBD2. CDR1 and CDR2 (germline): LGHNA, YNLKQL (reference sequence). With 4 bases clipped from V and 5 bases from J, the junction kept 6 bases outside the gene matches. There are 16 residues in the CDR3. CDR3 amino acids: CASSLDWGGGTGQLYF. Partial CDR3 DNA: TGTGCCAGCAGCCTCGACTGGGGGGGAGGGACCGGGCAGCTCTAC.

This clone is hyperexpanded (1% or more) by share. The gene names given are mouse names. The read ends 1 residue shy of where the CDR3 ends; the end is completed using the germline J gene. The chain has TRBV16 and TRBJ2-7, with TRBD2 matching over 9 bases. J gave up 4 bases and V 2 bases, and 3 bases lay outside the gene matches. The germline V gene has CDR1 SGHSA and CDR2 FRNQAP. There are 14 residues in the CDR3. CDR3: CASSLPWGGYEQYF. The part of the CDR3 DNA that was read is TGTGCAAGCAGCTTACCCTGGGGGGGTTATGAACAGTAC.

This clone has a handful of counts. Gene names and germline refer to mouse. The DNA ends 1 residue before the CDR3 does, and the rest of the CDR3 is filled in from the germline J gene. The rearrangement joins TRBV12-2 to TRBJ1-1; no clear D gene. CDR3 size: 13 residues. The V end was cut by 3 bases, the J end by 2 bases, with 9 bases between. Germline V gene lookup returns CDR1 SGHLS and CDR2 HYDKME. CDR3 DNA (partial): TGTGCCAGCTCTAGGGCACTCAACACAGAAGTCTTC. It specifies CASSRALNTEVF. The complete CDR3 protein is CASSRALNTEVFF. Complete variable domain (other parts from reference TRBV12-2 and TRBJ1-1): NSGVVQSPRYIIKGKGERSILKCIPISGHLSVAWYQQTQGQELKFFIQHYDKMERDKGNLPSRFSVQQFDDYHSEMNMSALELEDSAVYFCASSRALNTEVFFGKGTRLTVV.